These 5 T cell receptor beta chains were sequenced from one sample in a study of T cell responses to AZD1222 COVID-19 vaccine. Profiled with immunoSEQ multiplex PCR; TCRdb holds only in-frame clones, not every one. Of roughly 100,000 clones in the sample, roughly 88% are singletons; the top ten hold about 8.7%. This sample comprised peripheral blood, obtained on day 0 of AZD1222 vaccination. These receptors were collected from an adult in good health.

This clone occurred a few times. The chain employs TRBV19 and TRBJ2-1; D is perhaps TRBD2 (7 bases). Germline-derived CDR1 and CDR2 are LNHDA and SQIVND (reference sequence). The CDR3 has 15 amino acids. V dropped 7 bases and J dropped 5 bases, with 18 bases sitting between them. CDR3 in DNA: TGTGCCAGTAACTCTCCGGGCGGGGGCAACAATGAGCAGTTCTTC. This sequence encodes CASNSPGGGNNEQFF.

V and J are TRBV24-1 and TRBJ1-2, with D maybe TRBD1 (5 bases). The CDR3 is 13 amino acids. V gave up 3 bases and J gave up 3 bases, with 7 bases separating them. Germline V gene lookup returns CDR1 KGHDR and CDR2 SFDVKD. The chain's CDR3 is CATSDTGHYGYTF. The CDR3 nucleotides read TGTGCCACCAGTGATACGGGACACTATGGCTACACCTTC.

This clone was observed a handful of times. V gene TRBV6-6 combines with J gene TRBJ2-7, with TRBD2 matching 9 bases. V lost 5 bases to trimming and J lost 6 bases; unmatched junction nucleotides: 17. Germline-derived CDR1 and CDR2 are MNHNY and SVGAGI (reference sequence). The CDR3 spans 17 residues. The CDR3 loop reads CASSPGGGARTALEQYF. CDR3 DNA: TGTGCCAGCAGTCCAGGCGGGGGGGCCAGGACCGCCCTCGAGCAGTACTTC.

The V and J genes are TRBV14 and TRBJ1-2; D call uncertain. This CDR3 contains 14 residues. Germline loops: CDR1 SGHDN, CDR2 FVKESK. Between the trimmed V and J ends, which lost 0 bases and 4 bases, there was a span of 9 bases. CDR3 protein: CASSQEAGTYGYTF. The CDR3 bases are TGTGCCAGCAGCCAAGAAGCAGGAACCTATGGCTACACCTTC.

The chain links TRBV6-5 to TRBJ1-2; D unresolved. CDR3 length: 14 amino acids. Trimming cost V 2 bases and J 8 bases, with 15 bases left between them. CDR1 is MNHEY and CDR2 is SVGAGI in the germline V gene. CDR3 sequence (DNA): TGTGCCAGCAGTTACACTAACATCGGGCGAGGCTACACCTTC. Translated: CASSYTNIGRGYTF.